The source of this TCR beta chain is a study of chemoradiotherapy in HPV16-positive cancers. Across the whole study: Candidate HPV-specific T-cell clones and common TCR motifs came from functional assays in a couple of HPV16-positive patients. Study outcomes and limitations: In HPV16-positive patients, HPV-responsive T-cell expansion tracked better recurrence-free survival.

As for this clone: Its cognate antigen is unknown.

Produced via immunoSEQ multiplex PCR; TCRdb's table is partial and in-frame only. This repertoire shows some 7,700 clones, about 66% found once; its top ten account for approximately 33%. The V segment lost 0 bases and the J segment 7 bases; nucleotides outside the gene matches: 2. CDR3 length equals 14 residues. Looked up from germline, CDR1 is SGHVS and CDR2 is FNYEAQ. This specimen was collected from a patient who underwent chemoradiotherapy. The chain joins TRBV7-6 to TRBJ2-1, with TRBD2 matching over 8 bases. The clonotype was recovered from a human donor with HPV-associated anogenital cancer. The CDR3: CASSLAGGRNEQFF. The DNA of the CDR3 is TGTGCCAGCAGCTTAGCTGGCGGGAGGAATGAGCAGTTCTTC.